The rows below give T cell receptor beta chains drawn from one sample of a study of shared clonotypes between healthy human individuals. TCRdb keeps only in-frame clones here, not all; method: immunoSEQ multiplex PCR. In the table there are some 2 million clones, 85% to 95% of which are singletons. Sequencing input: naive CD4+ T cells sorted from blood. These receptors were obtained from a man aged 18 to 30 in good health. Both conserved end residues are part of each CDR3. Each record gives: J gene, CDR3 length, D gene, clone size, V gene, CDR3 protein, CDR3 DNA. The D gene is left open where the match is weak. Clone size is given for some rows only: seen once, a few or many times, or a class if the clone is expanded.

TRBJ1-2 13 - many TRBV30 CAWTPWGNYGYTF TGTGCCTGGACCCCCTGGGGAAACTATGGCTACACCTTC
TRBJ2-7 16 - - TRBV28 CASSLVPSLGTYEQYF TGTGCCAGCAGTTTGGTCCCCAGCCTGGGGACCTACGAGCAGTACTTC
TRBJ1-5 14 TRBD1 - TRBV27 CASSPNRGGQPQHF TGTGCCAGCAGTCCAAACAGGGGTGGCCAGCCCCAGCATTTT
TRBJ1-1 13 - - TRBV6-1 CASGGTANTEAFF TGTGCCAGCGGAGGAACAGCGAACACTGAAGCTTTCTTT
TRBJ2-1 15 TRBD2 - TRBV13 CASSSGGLANNEQFF TGTGCCAGCAGCTCTGGGGGACTAGCAAACAATGAGCAGTTCTTC
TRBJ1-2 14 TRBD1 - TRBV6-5 CASREAGGEDGYTF TGTGCCAGCAGAGAGGCAGGGGGCGAGGATGGCTACACCTTC
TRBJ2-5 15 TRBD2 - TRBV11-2 CASSHLAGGSETQYF TGTGCCAGCAGCCATTTAGCGGGGGGGAGCGAGACCCAGTACTTC
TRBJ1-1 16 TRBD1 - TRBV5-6 CASSLEGYRGPPEAFF TGTGCCAGCAGCTTGGAAGGCTACAGGGGGCCTCCCGAAGCTTTCTTT
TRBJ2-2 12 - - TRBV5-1 CASSLTAGELFF TGCGCCAGCAGCTTGACTGCCGGGGAGCTGTTTTTT
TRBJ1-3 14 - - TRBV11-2 CASSMRYSGNTIYF TGTGCCAGCAGCATGCGTTACTCTGGAAACACCATATATTTT
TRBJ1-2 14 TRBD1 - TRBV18 CASSLGQGVYGYTF TGTGCCAGCTCACTTGGACAGGGGGTCTATGGCTACACCTTC
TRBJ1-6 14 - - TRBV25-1 CASRPVTYNSPLHF TGTGCCAGCAGGCCAGTTACCTATAATTCACCCCTCCACTTT
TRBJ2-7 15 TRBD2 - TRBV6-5 CASSRAASGGYEQYF TGTGCCAGCAGCCGCGCGGCTAGCGGGGGTTACGAGCAGTACTTC
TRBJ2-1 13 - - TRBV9 CASSVEGGPKQFF TGTGCCAGCAGCGTAGAGGGAGGACCCAAGCAGTTCTTC
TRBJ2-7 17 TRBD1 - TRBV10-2 CASSLRGGRQGAGEQYF TGCGCCAGCAGCCTCCGGGGAGGACGACAGGGGGCGGGCGAGCAGTACTTC
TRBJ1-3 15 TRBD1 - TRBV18 CASSPITGAGNTIYF TGTGCCAGCTCACCGATAACAGGGGCTGGAAACACCATATATTTT
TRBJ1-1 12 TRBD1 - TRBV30 CAGGQGYTEAFF TGTGCCGGGGGACAGGGGTACACTGAAGCTTTCTTT
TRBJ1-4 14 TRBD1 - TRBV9 CASSGQGNNEKLFF TGTGCCAGCAGCGGACAGGGGAATAATGAAAAACTGTTTTTT
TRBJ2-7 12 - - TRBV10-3 CAIRGDYYEQYF TGTGCCATCAGGGGGGATTACTACGAGCAGTACTTC
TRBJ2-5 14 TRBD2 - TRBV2 CASSEGLAGETQYF TGTGCCAGCAGTGAAGGACTAGCAGGGGAGACCCAGTACTTC